These 10 T cell receptor beta chains originate from one sample sequenced in a study of shared clonotypes between healthy human individuals (dated by TCRdb to the early 2020s). Libraries were made using the immunoSEQ multiplex PCR assay. Drawn from immuneACCESS, this table holds only the in-frame rearrangements with V and J called that TCRdb kept. Clones are partly lost; checked studies trace under half to an unresolved V gene and leave the rest unexplained. The sample contains over 150,000 clones, approximately 61% of them found a single time. The ten largest clonotypes hold more than 9% of the sample. The sequenced material came from memory CD4+ T cells sorted from blood. The label giving this sample's cell subset or site can be read as: CD45RA-negative fraction. These receptors were taken from a man aged 25 to 40 in good health.

The rearrangement joins TRBV11-2 to TRBJ2-2, with D possibly being TRBD1 or TRBD2 (5 bases each). Trimming removed 2 bases at V and 4 bases at J, with 11 bases between. Germline V gives CDR1 SGHAT, CDR2 FQNNGV. The length of the CDR3 is 15 residues. The CDR3, as DNA: TGTGCCAGCAGCTTACGGGGCGCAGGCACCGGGGAGCTGTTTTTT. Its protein is CASSLRGAGTGELFF.

This clone was detected ten times or more. The chain joins TRBV5-5 to TRBJ1-2, with D hard to call. V was clipped by 0 bases and J by 2 bases, with 14 bases between them. Germline CDR1 is SGHKS and CDR2 is YYEKEE (reference sequence). The CDR3 has 16 amino acids. The CDR3 loop reads CASSLDPLHKNYGYTF. The CDR3 region has the DNA TGTGCCAGCAGCTTGGATCCCCTCCACAAGAACTATGGCTACACCTTC. Full variable domain (missing parts from reference TRBV5-5 and TRBJ1-2): DAGVTQSPTHLIKTRGQQVTLRCSPISGHKSVSWYQQVLGQGPQFIFQYYEKEERGRGNFPDRFSARQFPNYSSELNVNALLLGDSALYLCASSLDPLHKNYGYTFGSGTRLTVV.

V gene TRBV11-3 combines with J gene TRBJ2-7; D could derive from TRBD1 or TRBD2 (5 bases each). Between the trimmed V and J ends, which lost 0 bases and 5 bases, there was a span of 8 bases. This CDR3 is built from 13 residues. Germline CDR1 SGHNT, CDR2 YENEEA. CDR3 loop: CASSLDWGNEQYF. The CDR3 DNA reads TGTGCCAGCAGCTTAGATTGGGGGAACGAGCAGTACTTC.

This chain connects TRBV5-1 to TRBJ2-3, with a possible D match to TRBD1 (5 bases). Germline CDR1 and CDR2: SGHRS and YFSETQ. The CDR3 covers 15 residues. Trimming pared 5 bases from V and 2 bases from J, leaving 15 bases between. The CDR3, as DNA: TGCGCCAGCAGGGGGCAGTTCTCGGCCACAGATACGCAGTATTTT. Translating it yields CASRGQFSATDTQYF.

J is TRBJ2-7 and V is TRBV6-4; 10 nucleotides match TRBD1. Germline CDR1 and CDR2: MRHNA and SNTAGT. With V trimmed by 9 bases and J by 6 bases, 8 bases remained unmatched. This CDR3 has 13 amino acids. CDR3 protein: CASPPGQGCEQYF. As DNA, the CDR3 is TGTGCCAGTCCTCCGGGACAGGGGTGCGAGCAGTACTTC.

The chain has TRBV28 and TRBJ1-1; D not resolved. The V gene's germline CDR1 is MDHEN and CDR2 SYDVKM. Between the trimmed V and J ends, which lost 8 bases and 4 bases, there was a span of 26 bases. This CDR3 is built from 17 residues. The CDR3 nucleotides are TGTGCCAGCGCGGTTGTAGGGCTTTTAGGTGGGGTCACTGAAGCTTTCTTT. Translated, it gives CASAVVGLLGGVTEAFF.

Ten or more counts support this clone. The gene calls are TRBV18 and TRBJ2-3, with 8 bases matching TRBD2. CDR1 KGHSH and CDR2 LQKENI come from the germline V gene. The J segment lost 4 bases and the V segment lost 0 bases, leaving 3 bases of the junction unmatched. The CDR3 length is 15 residues. The CDR3 sequence is CASSPPSGISDTQYF. The CDR3 nucleotides are TGTGCCAGCTCACCACCTAGCGGGATATCAGATACGCAGTATTTT.

The rearrangement links TRBV10-3 to TRBJ2-2; 9 bases are shared with TRBD2. CDR3 size: 16 residues. J lost 6 bases, V lost 3 bases, and 8 bases had no gene match. The germline CDR1 and CDR2 sequences are ENHRY and SYGVKD. CDR3 amino acids: CAISEGASGNAGELFF. The CDR3 region has the DNA TGTGCCATCAGTGAAGGAGCTAGCGGGAATGCCGGGGAGCTGTTTTTT.

The table lists this clone with a few counts. The V gene is TRBV9, the J gene TRBJ1-1, with 8 bases identical to TRBD1. This CDR3 has 14 amino acids. CDR1 and CDR2 from the germline V gene are SGDLS and YYNGEE. The V segment lost 0 bases and the J segment 10 bases; nucleotides outside the gene matches: 8. The CDR3: CASSVEGQGARAFF. Written as DNA, the CDR3 is TGTGCCAGCAGCGTAGAGGGGCAGGGGGCGCGAGCTTTCTTT.

This clone has just one count. V usage is TRBV7-6 and J usage is TRBJ2-5; D is tentatively TRBD1 or TRBD2 (5 bases each). The V end lost 1 base, the J end lost 2 bases, and 17 bases lay between the germline ends. This CDR3 spans 17 amino acids. Germline lookup yields CDR1 SGHVS and CDR2 FNYEAQ. The CDR3 DNA reads as TGTGCCAGCAGCTTAGGGGCAGGGATCTCGGGACAAGAGACCCAGTACTTC. It codes for CASSLGAGISGQETQYF. Based on the CDR3 plus reference TRBV7-6 and TRBJ2-5, the full variable domain is GAGVSQSPRYKVTKRGQDVALRCDPISGHVSLYWYRQALGQGPEFLTYFNYEAQQDKSGLPNDRFSAERPEGSISTLTIQRTEQRDSAMYRCASSLGAGISGQETQYFGPGTRLLVL.